This T cell receptor (beta chain) appears in the sequencing data of a study of shared clonotypes between healthy human individuals. General study results and limits: Shared clonotypes: roughly 4.5% naive CD4, about 3.3% naive CD8, over 2% memory CD4, about 0.41% memory CD8. Clonotype sharing among the donors was expected to vary with sequencing depth. Naive subsets generally exceeded memory subsets in estimated richness. Only blood was sampled, and tissue TCR repertoires likely differ from blood ones.

Germline V gives CDR1 LNHDA, CDR2 SQIVND (reference sequence). V was trimmed by 1 base and J by 4 bases, leaving 7 bases between them. The CDR3 spans 13 residues. Here immunoSEQ multiplex PCR was the method, and the copy in TCRdb shows in-frame clones only, minus some. The sample records around 2.5 million clones, approximately 93% being singletons. Notes on this clone: Antigen unknown.

Sequenced material: naive CD4+ T cells from PBMCs. Documented subset: CD45RA+ positively selected. This receptor was obtained from a man aged 18 to 35 in good health. Some clones in this sample may be carry-over from other donors' samples. The V call is TRBV19, the J call TRBJ1-2, with D uncertain. CDR3 loop: CASSIGPRYGYTF. DNA of the CDR3: TGTGCCAGTAGTATAGGACCACGCTATGGCTACACCTTC.